Presented here are 15 T cell receptor beta chains from one specimen sequenced in a study of cytotoxic CD8 clonotypes in ibrutinib-treated CLL. Sequencing was performed with immunoSEQ multiplex PCR; in TCRdb, only in-frame clones are kept and a portion is missing. The repertoire holds 300,000 to 400,000 clones, about 64% seen once, with roughly 6% in the top ten. Source: PBMCs, taken after 36 months of ibrutinib treatment. These receptors all come from a human donor with chronic lymphocytic leukemia.

The CDR3 loop is CASLPLRAGGEQYF. For the CDR3, the DNA is TGTGCCAGCTTACCACTCCGGGCTGGAGGCGAGCAGTACTTC. The genes are TRBV27 and TRBJ2-7, with a possible D match to TRBD2 (5 bases). Germline V gene sequence: CDR1 MNHEY, CDR2 SMNVEV (reference sequence). The CDR3 totals 14 residues. V was shortened by 8 bases and J by 6 bases, with 20 bases between the two germline ends.

The CDR3 loop reads CASSVPRVGRETQYF. CDR3 nucleotide sequence: TGTGCCAGTAGTGTCCCCCGAGTGGGAAGGGAGACCCAGTACTTC. The chain joins TRBV19 to TRBJ2-5, with D uncertain. This CDR3 region has 15 residues. Germline V gene data show CDR1 as LNHDA and CDR2 as SQIVND (reference sequence). V was trimmed by 5 bases and J by 5 bases, leaving 18 bases between them. Full variable domain (rest looked up from reference TRBV19 and TRBJ2-5): DGGITQSPKYLFRKEGQNVTLSCEQNLNHDAMYWYRQDPGQGLRLIYYSQIVNDFQKGDIAEGYSVSREKKESFPLTVTSAQKNPTAFYLCASSVPRVGRETQYFGPGTRLLVL.

This chain uses TRBV7-6 with TRBJ2-1; tentatively, D is TRBD1 (5 bases). Germline values: CDR1 SGHVS, CDR2 FNYEAQ. The CDR3 loop spans 17 amino acids. Trimming left V 5 bases short and J 0 bases short, with 17 bases between. In nucleotides, the CDR3 is TGTGCCAGCAGCCTAGTTCTCAGGGAAAGCTCCTACAATGAGCAGTTCTTC. It is translated as CASSLVLRESSYNEQFF.

The chain employs TRBV6-5 and TRBJ2-6; TRBD1 might be the D (6 bases). The germline V and J ends were trimmed by 7 bases and 1 base, with 11 bases remaining between them. Germline V gene sequence: CDR1 MNHEY, CDR2 SVGAGI. The CDR3 covers 15 residues. The CDR3 loop is CASTKTGSGANVLTF. As DNA, the CDR3 is TGTGCCAGCACCAAGACAGGTTCTGGGGCCAACGTCCTGACTTTC.

The rearrangement joins TRBV27 to TRBJ2-1, with 7 bases identical to TRBD2. CDR1 and CDR2 from the germline V gene are MNHEY and SMNVEV (reference sequence). Trimming took 1 base from V and 7 from J; bases not matched to a gene: 7. This CDR3 spans 15 amino acids. The CDR3 is CASSLLGEGLNEQFF. DNA for the CDR3: TGTGCCAGCAGTTTATTGGGGGAGGGCTTGAATGAGCAGTTCTTC.

V usage is TRBV28 and J usage is TRBJ2-5; a possible D gene is TRBD1 (7 bases). The CDR3 loop spans 15 amino acids. The germline gives CDR1 MDHEN, CDR2 SYDVKM. With 2 bases removed from V and 0 bases from J, the gap between germline ends came to 10 bases. CDR3 nucleotide sequence: TGTGCCAGCAGTTTAGCGGGACAGTACCAAGAGACCCAGTACTTC. This codes for CASSLAGQYQETQYF.

The chain uses TRBV7-9 and TRBJ1-6, with 8 bases that match TRBD1. J was trimmed by 7 bases and V by 5 bases; bases with no gene match: 10. Germline V lookup: CDR1 SEHNR, CDR2 FQNEAQ (reference sequence). The CDR3 loop spans 16 amino acids. As DNA, the CDR3 is TGTGCCAGCAGCCGAAGCGGACAGGGTCTCAATTCACCCCTCCACTTT. Amino acids: CASSRSGQGLNSPLHF.

V usage is TRBV11-2 and J usage is TRBJ1-2; 8 bases match TRBD1. CDR1 and CDR2 from the germline V gene are SGHAT and FQNNGV. The V gene end was trimmed by 1 base and the J gene end by 6 bases; junction bases not matched to a gene: 4. CDR3 length: 14 amino acids. In DNA form, the CDR3 reads TGTGCCAGCAGCTTAGTAGGACAGGGCAATGGCTACACCTTC. Its protein is CASSLVGQGNGYTF. Based on the CDR3 plus reference TRBV11-2 and TRBJ1-2, the full variable domain is EAGVAQSPRYKIIEKRQSVAFWCNPISGHATLYWYQQILGQGPKLLIQFQNNGVVDDSQLPKDRFSAERLKGVDSTLKIQPAKLEDSAVYLCASSLVGQGNGYTFGSGTRLTVV.

The chain carries TRBV29-1 and TRBJ1-1; D is perhaps TRBD1 (5 bases). The CDR3 has 10 residues. The germline V gene encodes CDR1 SQVTM and CDR2 ANQGSEA. V dropped 4 bases and J dropped 10 bases, with 10 bases sitting between them. The CDR3 here is CSVGRGGAFF. The CDR3 DNA reads TGCAGCGTTGGAAGGGGAGGAGCTTTCTTT. Full variable domain (missing parts from reference TRBV29-1 and TRBJ1-1): SAVISQKPSRDICQRGTSLTIQCQVDSQVTMMFWYRQQPGQSLTLIATANQGSEATYESGFVIDKFPISRPNLTFSTLTVSNMSPEDSSIYLCSVGRGGAFFGQGTRLTVV.

This clone showed up just a few times. V usage is TRBV13 and J usage is TRBJ2-7; D is possibly TRBD1 (5 bases). Germline CDR1 is PRHDT and CDR2 is FYEKMQ (reference sequence). V shed 8 bases and J shed 2 bases, with 13 bases lying between them. This CDR3 region has 13 residues. Written as DNA, the CDR3 is TGTGCCAGCCAGGGCCGGAATCCCTACGAGCAGTACTTC. Amino acids: CASQGRNPYEQYF.

This clone has more than one count but fewer than ten. J is TRBJ2-7 and V is TRBV10-3; D unresolved. The V gene lost 3 bases and the J gene lost 6 bases, with 9 bases spanning the gap. The germline CDR1 and CDR2 sequences are ENHRY and SYGVKD. The CDR3 is made up of 12 amino acids. CDR3 nucleotides: TGTGCCATCAGTGATTCCGGGCGCGAGCAGTACTTC. Encoded protein: CAISDSGREQYF.

The chain carries TRBV29-1 and TRBJ2-3; tentative D call: TRBD2 (6 bases). The CDR3 runs 12 residues. Germline V gene data show CDR1 as SQVTM and CDR2 as ANQGSEA. Between the trimmed V and J ends, which lost 6 bases and 0 bases, there was a span of 7 bases. Here the CDR3 DNA reads TGCAGCGTCAGCGGGAGCACAGATACGCAGTATTTT. It translates to CSVSGSTDTQYF.

The V call is TRBV10-2, the J call TRBJ2-3, with 8 bases that match TRBD2. V was clipped by 6 bases and J by 5 bases; unmatched bases: 7. This CDR3 contains 14 residues. Germline V gene data show CDR1 as WSHSY and CDR2 as SAAADI. The CDR3 sequence is CASSPTSVRDTQYF. Here the CDR3 DNA reads TGCGCCAGCAGCCCGACTAGCGTAAGAGATACGCAGTATTTT.

V gene TRBV9 combines with J gene TRBJ2-3, with D maybe TRBD2 (5 bases). The germline V and J ends were trimmed by 3 bases and 2 bases, with 10 bases remaining between them. The CDR3 runs to 14 residues. Germline CDR1 and CDR2: SGDLS and YYNGEE. In DNA, the CDR3 is TGTGCCAGCAGCGGACGAGGGATCACAGATACGCAGTATTTT. It specifies CASSGRGITDTQYF.

The DNA of the CDR3 is TGTGCCAGCAACCCGGGACCCCCGTCCTACGAGCAGTACTTC. Protein product: CASNPGPPSYEQYF. The gene calls are TRBV21-1 and TRBJ2-7. TRBV21-1 is a pseudogene locus. CDR3 size: 14 residues.